The next 21 T cell receptor beta chains were all read from a single sample in a study of blood T cell repertoires in COVID-19. Method: immunoSEQ multiplex PCR; TCRdb's copy keeps in-frame clones and lacks some. The sample shows about 360,000 clones, 88% of them seen only once. Sequenced sample: PBMCs or T cells enriched from blood (not recorded which). These receptors originate from a woman in her 40s with acute COVID-19.

J is TRBJ1-6 and V is TRBV3-1 (or the pseudogene TRBV3-2); no definite D call. V was pared by 7 bases and J by 8 bases, with 12 bases between. Germline CDR1 and CDR2: LGHDT and YNNKEL (reference sequence). The CDR3 totals 13 residues. Written as DNA, the CDR3 is TGTGCCAGCACCCCGGGCGGGGATTCACCCCTCCACTTT. This codes for CASTPGGDSPLHF.

The sample holds one count of this clone. V usage is TRBV5-4 and J usage is TRBJ2-2, with D possibly being TRBD1 (5 bases). The CDR3 has 13 residues. Germline CDR1 reads SGHNT; CDR2 reads YYREEE (reference sequence). The ends were cut back, 4 bases at V and 7 bases at J, with 11 bases in the middle. CDR3 DNA: TGTGCCAGCAGCAAACGACAGAACGGGGAGCTGTTTTTT. Residues: CASSKRQNGELFF.

The CDR3 region is CASSSPSFARGGYTF. DNA for the CDR3: TGTGCCAGCAGCTCTCCATCCTTCGCGAGGGGGGGCTACACCTTC. The chain recombines TRBV11-2 with TRBJ1-2; tentatively, D is TRBD1 (6 bases). CDR1 and CDR2 from the germline V gene are SGHAT and FQNNGV. Trimming cost V 4 bases and J 8 bases, with 20 bases left between them. The CDR3 sequence is 15 residues long.

The table lists this clone with a count of one. The chain carries TRBV18 and TRBJ2-3; no reliable D call. The CDR3 contains 15 residues. V lost 1 base to trimming and J lost 0 bases, with 8 bases between them. The germline V gene has CDR1 KGHSH and CDR2 LQKENI. CDR3 region: CASSPLTGSTDTQYF. The CDR3 nucleotides are TGTGCCAGCTCACCACTGACCGGGAGCACAGATACGCAGTATTTT.

The V call is TRBV27, the J call TRBJ2-1, with 7 bases identical to TRBD1. The CDR3 runs 14 residues. Trimming took 4 bases from V and 12 from J; bases not matched to a gene: 12. The germline V gene encodes CDR1 MNHEY and CDR2 SMNVEV (reference sequence). The CDR3 region has the DNA TGTGCCAGCAGTTACAGGGGTGTGGGGTTGGGGCAGTTCTTC. Amino acids: CASSYRGVGLGQFF.

The chain employs TRBV19 and TRBJ1-5; no clear D. Trimming took 3 bases from V and 4 from J, leaving 7 bases between them. The CDR3 length is 13 residues. Germline V gene lookup returns CDR1 LNHDA and CDR2 SQIVND (reference sequence). The CDR3 DNA reads as TGTGCCAGTAGTATCCCAGATAATCAGCCCCAGCATTTT. Translating gives CASSIPDNQPQHF.

The J gene is TRBJ2-4, the V gene TRBV2; 10 bases match TRBD1. The CDR3 is made up of 15 amino acids. CDR1 SNHLY and CDR2 FYNNEI come from the germline V gene. The J segment lost 7 bases and the V segment lost 3 bases, leaving 6 bases of the junction unmatched. CDR3 DNA sequence: TGTGCCAGCAGTGAGAGGGCGGGACAGGGGAACATTCAGTACTTC. Encoded protein: CASSERAGQGNIQYF.

The chain joins TRBV19 to TRBJ1-2; 7 bases agree with TRBD1. V shed 4 bases and J 10 bases; nucleotides not matched to a gene: 6. CDR1 and CDR2 from the germline V gene are LNHDA and SQIVND (reference sequence). The CDR3 is 12 amino acids. CDR3 residues: CASSNRQGSYTF. CDR3 sequence (DNA): TGTGCCAGTAGTAATAGACAGGGTTCCTACACCTTC.

This chain links TRBV19 with TRBJ2-1; TRBD2 matches 7 bases. Germline V lookup: CDR1 LNHDA, CDR2 SQIVND (reference sequence). The CDR3 sequence is 16 residues long. V trimming: 3 bases; J trimming: 8 bases; junction bases outside the gene matches: 13. The DNA for the CDR3 is TGTGCCAGTAGTATCCGTGGGGGGGACTTTGGGGATGAGCAGTTCTTC. This encodes CASSIRGGDFGDEQFF.

The chain employs TRBV14 and TRBJ2-5; 7 bases map to TRBD2. V was pared by 3 bases and J by 5 bases, with 6 bases of the junction left unmatched. Germline assignment: CDR1 SGHDN and CDR2 FVKESK. This CDR3 has 14 amino acids. CDR3 region: CASSQGLPWETQYF. CDR3 DNA sequence: TGTGCCAGCAGCCAGGGACTACCCTGGGAGACCCAGTACTTC.

V and J are TRBV29-1 and TRBJ1-2, with TRBD1 as a possible D gene (5 bases). V lost 6 bases, J lost 8 bases, and 22 bases lay in between. CDR1 and CDR2 (germline): SQVTM, ANQGSEA. CDR3 size: 14 residues. This chain's CDR3 is CSVGGREGVWGYTF. Here the CDR3 DNA reads TGCAGCGTGGGGGGGAGAGAAGGCGTGTGGGGCTACACCTTC.

V and J are TRBV25-1 and TRBJ2-5; TRBD2 might be the D (6 bases). Germline V gives CDR1 MGHDK, CDR2 SYGVNS. The CDR3 loop spans 18 amino acids. Between the trimmed V and J ends, which lost 8 bases and 1 base, there was a span of 26 bases. Here the CDR3 reads CASRGTGLAHSSQETQYF. CDR3 coding DNA: TGTGCCAGCCGGGGAACGGGGCTAGCGCACTCGTCCCAAGAGACCCAGTACTTC.

The V call is TRBV2, the J call TRBJ2-3, with 10 bases lining up with TRBD2. The CDR3 is made up of 15 amino acids. Germline assignment: CDR1 SNHLY and CDR2 FYNNEI. The trim removed 2 bases at V and 4 bases at J, leaving 3 bases unmatched. The CDR3 protein is CASSERGTSADTQYF. Here the CDR3 DNA reads TGTGCCAGCAGTGAACGCGGGACTAGCGCAGATACGCAGTATTTT.

The gene calls are TRBV29-1 and TRBJ1-1, with TRBD1 identical over 9 bases. Germline CDR1 SQVTM, CDR2 ANQGSEA. After removal of 7 bases from V and 2 bases from J, the junction contained 5 bases not matched to a gene. This CDR3 spans 13 amino acids. The CDR3 spells CSERTGANTEAFF. CDR3 DNA: TGCAGCGAAAGGACAGGGGCAAACACTGAAGCTTTCTTT.

The rearrangement uses TRBV2 and TRBJ1-1; TRBD1 aligns across 7 bases. V dropped 6 bases and J dropped 4; count of bases not matched to a gene: 8. The germline V gene has CDR1 SNHLY and CDR2 FYNNEI. The CDR3 runs 14 residues. This CDR3 is CASRGRGLVTEAFF. CDR3 sequence (DNA): TGTGCCAGCAGGGGTAGGGGGCTGGTCACTGAAGCTTTCTTT. Supplemented by reference TRBV2 and TRBJ1-1, the full variable domain reads EPEVTQTPSHQVTQMGQEVILRCVPISNHLYFYWYRQILGQKVEFLVSFYNNEISEKSEIFDDQFSVERPDGSNFTLKIRSTKLEDSAMYFCASRGRGLVTEAFFGQGTRLTVV.

This sequence joins TRBV6-5 and TRBJ1-2; no reliable D call. There are 14 residues in the CDR3. The germline CDR1 and CDR2 sequences are MNHEY and SVGAGI. The ends were cut back, 6 bases at V and 2 bases at J, with 13 bases in the middle. CDR3 DNA: TGTGCCAGCAGGATTGCTGAGTTGAACTATGGCTACACCTTC. As protein: CASRIAELNYGYTF.

The chain uses TRBV5-5 and TRBJ1-6, with D hard to call. The CDR3 totals 16 residues. Germline V gene sequence: CDR1 SGHKS, CDR2 YYEKEE (reference sequence). V dropped 4 bases and J dropped 6 bases, with 17 bases sitting between them. CDR3 DNA sequence: TGTGCCAGCAGCCCCTCGAACCCCCGGAGTAATTCACCCCTCCACTTT. Its protein product is CASSPSNPRSNSPLHF. The full variable domain, with the rest looked up from reference TRBV5-5 and TRBJ1-6, is DAGVTQSPTHLIKTRGQQVTLRCSPISGHKSVSWYQQVLGQGPQFIFQYYEKEERGRGNFPDRFSARQFPNYSSELNVNALLLGDSALYLCASSPSNPRSNSPLHFGNGTRLTVT.

This clone has a handful of counts. The V call is TRBV11-2, the J call TRBJ2-7; unclear D gene. The CDR3 is made up of 17 amino acids. Germline-derived CDR1 and CDR2 are SGHAT and FQNNGV. V lost 1 base, J lost 0 bases, and 16 bases lay in between. This CDR3 reads CASSLGGLGTSSYEQYF. As DNA, the CDR3 is TGTGCCAGCAGCTTAGGTGGCCTGGGCACAAGCTCCTACGAGCAGTACTTC.

The chain joins TRBV5-1 to TRBJ2-3, with TRBD2 as a possible D gene (7 bases). In germline, CDR1 is SGHRS, CDR2 YFSETQ. The CDR3 sequence is 15 residues long. Trimming took off 2 bases at V and 3 bases at J, with 13 bases between the two ends. The CDR3 is CASSFIGGRTDTQYF. DNA of the CDR3: TGCGCCAGCAGCTTTATCGGGGGGCGAACAGATACGCAGTATTTT.

V usage is TRBV5-4 and J usage is TRBJ1-2, with 7 positions matching TRBD1. V shed 1 base, J shed 7 bases, and the junction held 4 bases outside the gene matches. Looked up from germline, CDR1 is SGHNT and CDR2 is YYREEE (reference sequence). CDR3 length equals 13 residues. This CDR3 reads CASSLTGAGGYTF. The CDR3 DNA is TGTGCCAGCAGCTTGACAGGGGCGGGTGGCTACACCTTC. Complete variable domain (other parts from reference TRBV5-4 and TRBJ1-2): ETGVTQSPTHLIKTRGQQVTLRCSSQSGHNTVSWYQQALGQGPQFIFQYYREEENGRGNFPPRFSGLQFPNYSSELNVNALELDDSALYLCASSLTGAGGYTFGSGTRLTVV.

This chain links TRBV7-8 with TRBJ2-5; 11 nucleotides align to TRBD2. The CDR3 consists of 16 residues. The germline CDR1 and CDR2 sequences are SGHVS and FQNEAQ. The trim removed 4 bases at V and 4 bases at J, leaving 8 bases unmatched. For the CDR3, the DNA is TGTGCCAGCAGCTCATTTAGCGGGGGGGCCCGAGAGACCCAGTACTTC. This encodes CASSSFSGGARETQYF.